This is a list of T cell receptor beta chains from one sample in a study of T-cell reconstitution after alpha-beta-depleted transplantation in children. Each CDR3 protein gets one entry after TCRdb re-called the PCR reads with MiXCR. The repertoire has just over 350,000 distinct CDR3 sequences, 10% to 15% of them found once; the top ten carry about 3.9%. The material sequenced was PBMCs, taken from the stem cell graft. All receptors come from a human donor who donated a stem cell graft to a child with Fanconi anemia. CDR3s include the opening cysteine and the closing phenylalanine or tryptophan. The D gene is left open where the match is weak. The listing skips clone size in some rows; elsewhere it reads once, few, many or a size class.

J | D | size | V | CDR3 | DNA
TRBJ1-2 | NA | NA | TRBV12-5 | CASGLESSYYGYTF | TGTGCTAGTGGTTTGGAGAGCTCCTACTATGGCTACACCTTC
TRBJ2-7 | NA | few | TRBV2 | CASSAGKSYEQYF | TGTGCCAGCAGTGCAGGGAAGTCCTACGAGCAGTACTTC
TRBJ1-6 | NA | NA | TRBV12-3/TRBV12-4 | CASSSTGQIFTLHF | TGTGCCAGCAGTTCCACAGGACAGATATTCACCCTCCACTTT
TRBJ2-1 | NA | NA | TRBV6-1 | CASIPSGGSRNEQFF | TGTGCCAGCATCCCCTCCGGTGGGTCCCGGAATGAGCAGTTCTTC
TRBJ2-5 | NA | NA | TRBV7-7 | CASSPLGAPGETQYF | TGTGCTAGCAGCCCCCTGGGGGCCCCCGGGGAGACCCAGTACTTC
TRBJ2-1 | TRBD2 | many | TRBV24-1 | CATSDPIILAGSDEQFF | TGTGCCACCAGTGACCCTATCATACTAGCGGGGTCCGATGAGCAGTTCTTC
TRBJ2-1 | TRBD1 | many | TRBV7-2 | CASSLDRGRGEQFF | TGTGCCAGCAGCTTGGACAGGGGGCGAGGTGAGCAGTTCTTC
TRBJ2-3 | TRBD1 | NA | TRBV12-3/TRBV12-4 | CASSQDRGRGDTQYF | TGTGCCAGCAGTCAGGACAGGGGGAGAGGGGATACGCAGTATTTT
TRBJ1-1 | NA | NA | TRBV7-9 | CASSREQVEAFF | TGTGCCAGCAGCCGAGAACAGGTTGAAGCTTTCTTT
TRBJ2-2 | TRBD1 | NA | TRBV4-2 | CASSLRHGTGIRAGELFF | TGTGCCAGCAGCCTCCGACACGGGACAGGTATACGTGCCGGGGAGCTGTTTTTT
TRBJ1-1 | NA | many | TRBV29-1 | CSVDRRPEAFF | TGCAGCGTTGACCGGCGCCCTGAAGCTTTCTTT
TRBJ2-3 | TRBD1 | few | TRBV20-1 | CSARSTGTGTDTQYF | TGCAGTGCTCGGTCGACAGGGACCGGCACAGATACGCAGTATTTT
TRBJ2-2 | TRBD2 | many | TRBV4-3 | CASSPGLAGGNTGELFF | TGCGCCAGCAGCCCCGGACTAGCGGGGGGGAACACCGGGGAGCTGTTTTTT
TRBJ2-4 | NA | NA | TRBV12-3/TRBV12-4 | CASSLSPGLGNIQYF | TGTGCCAGCAGTCTATCTCCGGGACTGGGGAACATTCAGTACTTC
TRBJ2-5 | TRBD1 | NA | TRBV5-1 | CASSLTGGLETQYF | TGCGCCAGCAGCCTGACAGGGGGCTTGGAGACCCAGTACTTC
TRBJ2-3 | NA | NA | TRBV20-1 | CSARGTDTQYF | TGCAGTGCCCGGGGCACAGATACGCAGTATTTT
TRBJ2-1 | NA | few | TRBV20-1 | CSASGTEAPDEQFF | TGCAGTGCTAGCGGGACCGAGGCCCCGGATGAGCAGTTCTTC
TRBJ2-1 | TRBD2 | few | TRBV18 | CASSPLMTTSGGSSYNEQFF | TGTGCCAGCTCACCACTCATGACGACTAGCGGGGGATCATCCTACAATGAGCAGTTCTTC
TRBJ2-1 | TRBD2 | many | TRBV18 | CASSPGREGYEQFF | TGTGCCAGCTCACCAGGCAGGGAGGGGTATGAGCAGTTCTTC
TRBJ2-1 | NA | NA | TRBV28 | CASTLIGDRHNEQFF | TGTGCCAGCACCCTCATCGGGGACCGCCACAATGAGCAGTTCTTC
TRBJ2-1 | NA | few | TRBV6-5 | CASSRSSGLYNEQFF | TGTGCCAGCAGCCGATCGAGCGGGCTCTACAATGAGCAGTTCTTC
TRBJ2-3 | NA | many | TRBV7-9 | CASSRIGGDRGRNTQYF | TGTGCCAGCAGCCGAATAGGTGGAGACCGGGGTAGAAATACGCAGTATTTT
TRBJ2-3 | NA | NA | TRBV3-1 | CASSQGVRANTQYF | TGTGCCAGCAGCCAAGGGGTCAGGGCAAATACGCAGTATTTT
TRBJ2-1 | TRBD1 | many | TRBV12-3/TRBV12-4 | CASSWGAETGFNEQFF | TGTGCCAGCAGTTGGGGCGCCGAGACAGGGTTTAATGAGCAGTTCTTC
TRBJ2-6 | NA | few | TRBV11-2 | CASSLDVVVLGGANVLTF | TGTGCCAGCAGCTTAGACGTGGTGGTCCTTGGGGGGGCCAACGTCCTGACTTTC
TRBJ2-7 | TRBD1 | NA | TRBV29-1 | CSVEGSMPRQGAREQYF | TGCAGCGTTGAAGGGTCGATGCCGAGACAGGGGGCGCGTGAGCAGTACTTC
TRBJ2-7 | TRBD1 | NA | TRBV5-1 | CASSLARGPTYEQYF | TGCGCCAGCAGCTTGGCCAGGGGGCCAACCTACGAGCAGTACTTC
TRBJ1-4 | TRBD1 | few | TRBV27 | CASADRANEKLFF | TGTGCCAGCGCCGACAGGGCGAATGAAAAACTGTTTTTT
TRBJ2-3 | NA | NA | TRBV5-1 | CASTINRANTDTQYF | TGCGCCAGCACCATAAACAGGGCTAACACAGATACGCAGTATTTT
TRBJ2-7 | NA | NA | TRBV5-1 | CASSLAVINYEQYF | TGCGCCAGCAGCTTGGCCGTCATCAACTACGAGCAGTACTTC
TRBJ1-1 | TRBD1 | few | TRBV18 | CASSAQGDSEAFF | TGTGCCAGCTCAGCGCAGGGGGACTCTGAAGCTTTCTTT
TRBJ2-1 | TRBD2 | many | TRBV20-1 | CSARYAGVSYNEQFF | TGCAGTGCTAGATACGCGGGGGTGTCCTACAATGAGCAGTTCTTC
TRBJ2-2 | NA | many | TRBV10-3 | CAIGGSTPNTGELFF | TGTGCCATCGGGGGGAGTACCCCGAACACCGGGGAGCTGTTTTTT
TRBJ2-3 | TRBD2 | many | TRBV12-3/TRBV12-4 | CASSLGGGGEDTQYF | TGTGCCAGCAGTTTGGGAGGCGGGGGGGAAGATACGCAGTATTTT
TRBJ2-3 | TRBD2 | many | TRBV29-1 | CSVEGRGTSTDTQYF | TGCAGCGTTGAAGGGCGGGGGACTAGCACAGATACGCAGTATTTT
TRBJ1-1 | TRBD1 | few | TRBV13 | CASSPGTGGRAEAFF | TGTGCCAGCAGCCCAGGGACAGGGGGCAGGGCTGAAGCTTTCTTT
TRBJ2-1 | NA | NA | TRBV11-2 | CASSFDTGRPRRYNEQFF | TGTGCCAGCAGCTTCGATACAGGCCGCCCTAGAAGATACAATGAGCAGTTCTTC
TRBJ1-1 | NA | few | TRBV15 | CATSRDLGRVGYTEAFF | TGTGCCACCAGCAGAGATCTGGGCAGGGTAGGTTACACTGAAGCTTTCTTT
TRBJ1-2 | NA | NA | TRBV4-2 | CASSQDNMHSESYGYTF | TGTGCCAGCAGCCAAGATAACATGCATTCAGAATCTTATGGCTACACCTTC
TRBJ2-7 | TRBD1 | once | TRBV2 | CASSVIGQGAAYEQYF | TGTGCCAGCAGTGTTATTGGACAGGGGGCAGCCTACGAGCAGTACTTC
TRBJ1-1 | NA | NA | TRBV5-4 | CASSSSMRVEAFF | TGTGCCAGCAGCTCGTCTATGCGTGTGGAAGCTTTCTTT
TRBJ2-1 | NA | NA | TRBV24-1 | CATSDADREQFF | TGTGCCACCAGTGATGCGGACAGAGAGCAGTTCTTC
TRBJ1-1 | NA | many | TRBV15 | CATSRVWGQRNTEAFF | TGTGCCACCAGCAGAGTTTGGGGACAACGAAACACTGAAGCTTTCTTT
TRBJ2-7 | NA | NA | TRBV11-2 | CASSARLAYEQYF | TGTGCCAGCAGCGCCCGACTAGCCTACGAGCAGTACTTC
TRBJ1-1 | NA | NA | TRBV11-2 | CASSQDLVAEAFF | TGTGCCAGCAGCCAGGACCTGGTCGCTGAAGCTTTCTTT
TRBJ1-4 | NA | many | TRBV4-3 | CASSQTWSSGNEKLFF | TGCGCCAGCAGCCAGACCTGGAGCAGCGGTAACGAAAAACTGTTTTTT
TRBJ2-1 | NA | many | TRBV3-1 | CASSLLSGNEQFF | TGTGCCAGCAGCTTACTAAGCGGGAATGAGCAGTTCTTC
TRBJ1-5 | TRBD1 | few | TRBV20-1 | CSARHRGANQPQHF | TGCAGTGCTAGACACAGGGGGGCCAATCAGCCCCAGCATTTT
TRBJ2-1 | TRBD2 | NA | TRBV30 | CAGGLAASYNEQFF | TGTGCCGGGGGACTAGCGGCCTCCTACAATGAGCAGTTCTTC
TRBJ1-1 | NA | NA | TRBV7-2 | CASSLTGLDAFF | TGTGCCAGCAGCTTAACAGGGCTGGATGCTTTCTTT
TRBJ2-5 | NA | NA | TRBV5-1 | CASSLGRDTGGETQYF | TGCGCCAGCAGCTTGGGCCGGGACACGGGAGGAGAGACCCAGTACTTC
TRBJ2-1 | TRBD2 | many | TRBV28 | CASSWAGLLYNEQFF | TGTGCCAGCAGTTGGGCGGGACTACTCTACAATGAGCAGTTCTTC
TRBJ2-5 | TRBD2 | NA | TRBV5-1 | CASSLRTSGGTGETQYF | TGCGCCAGCAGCTTGCGAACTAGCGGGGGTACCGGAGAGACCCAGTACTTC
TRBJ2-1 | TRBD1 | NA | TRBV5-1 | CASSLGGQAYEQFF | TGCGCCAGCAGCTTGGGAGGACAGGCCTATGAGCAGTTCTTC
TRBJ2-5 | NA | few | TRBV5-1 | CASSLERVGETQYF | TGCGCCAGCAGCTTGGAGAGGGTTGGGGAGACCCAGTACTTC
TRBJ2-5 | NA | NA | TRBV7-8 | CASSLASPAGETQYF | TGTGCCAGCAGCTTAGCGAGCCCGGCCGGAGAGACCCAGTACTTC
TRBJ2-6 | NA | NA | TRBV6-2/TRBV6-3 | CASSYPRVTGANVLTF | TGTGCCAGCAGTTACCCCCGAGTTACTGGGGCCAACGTCCTGACTTTC
TRBJ1-3 | NA | NA | TRBV12-3/TRBV12-4 | CASSRNGNTIYF | TGTGCCAGCAGTCGTAACGGAAACACCATATATTTT